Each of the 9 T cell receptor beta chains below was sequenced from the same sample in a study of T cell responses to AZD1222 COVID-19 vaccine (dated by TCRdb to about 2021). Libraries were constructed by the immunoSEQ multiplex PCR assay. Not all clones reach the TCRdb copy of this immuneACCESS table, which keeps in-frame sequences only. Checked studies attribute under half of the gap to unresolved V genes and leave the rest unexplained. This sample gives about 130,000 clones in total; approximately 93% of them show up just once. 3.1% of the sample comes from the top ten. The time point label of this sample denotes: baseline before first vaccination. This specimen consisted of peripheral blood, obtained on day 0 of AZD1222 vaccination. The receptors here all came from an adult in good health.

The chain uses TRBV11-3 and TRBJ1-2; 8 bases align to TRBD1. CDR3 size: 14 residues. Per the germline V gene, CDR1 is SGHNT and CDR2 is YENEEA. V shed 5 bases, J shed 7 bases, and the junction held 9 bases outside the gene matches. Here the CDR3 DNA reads TGTGCCAGCAGCAAGGACAGGGTGCTTTCTGGCTACACCTTC. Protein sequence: CASSKDRVLSGYTF. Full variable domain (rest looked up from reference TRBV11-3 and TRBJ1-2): EAGVVQSPRYKIIEKKQPVAFWCNPISGHNTLYWYLQNLGQGPELLIRYENEEAVDDSQLPKDRFSAERLKGVDSTLKIQPAELGDSAVYLCASSKDRVLSGYTFGSGTRLTVV.

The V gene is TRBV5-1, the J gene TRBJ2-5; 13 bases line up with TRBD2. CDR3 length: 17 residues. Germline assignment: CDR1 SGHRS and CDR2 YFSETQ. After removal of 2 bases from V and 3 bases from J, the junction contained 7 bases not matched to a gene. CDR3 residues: CASSFGPGLAGEETQYF. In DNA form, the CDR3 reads TGCGCCAGCAGCTTCGGACCCGGACTAGCGGGAGAAGAGACCCAGTACTTC.

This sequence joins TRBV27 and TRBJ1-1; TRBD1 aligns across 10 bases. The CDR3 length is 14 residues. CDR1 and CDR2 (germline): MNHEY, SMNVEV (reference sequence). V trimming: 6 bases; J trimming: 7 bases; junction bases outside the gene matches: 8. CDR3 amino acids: CASSRDRGTSEAFF. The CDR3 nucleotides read TGTGCCAGCAGCCGGGACAGGGGAACCAGTGAAGCTTTCTTT.

The CDR3 region is CASSFQGGGYTF. The CDR3 region has the DNA TGTGCCAGCAGCTTCCAGGGCGGAGGCTACACCTTC. The chain joins TRBV7-2 to TRBJ1-2; tentatively, D is TRBD1 (5 bases). Germline V gives CDR1 SGHTA, CDR2 FQGNSA. The CDR3 totals 12 residues. V was cut by 3 bases and J by 8 bases, with 10 bases left in between.

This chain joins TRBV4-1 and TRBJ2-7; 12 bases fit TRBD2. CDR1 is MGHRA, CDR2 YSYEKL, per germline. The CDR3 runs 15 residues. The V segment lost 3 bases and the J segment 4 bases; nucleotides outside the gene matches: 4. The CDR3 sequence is CASSHPGTSGYEQYF. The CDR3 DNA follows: TGCGCCAGCAGCCATCCCGGGACTAGCGGGTACGAGCAGTACTTC.

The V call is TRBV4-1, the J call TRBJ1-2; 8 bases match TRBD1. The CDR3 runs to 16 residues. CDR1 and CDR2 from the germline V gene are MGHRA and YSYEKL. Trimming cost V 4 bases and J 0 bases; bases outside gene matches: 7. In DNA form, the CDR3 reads TGCGCCAGCAGCCCTCGTGGCAGGGGGCCTAACTATGGCTACACCTTC. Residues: CASSPRGRGPNYGYTF.

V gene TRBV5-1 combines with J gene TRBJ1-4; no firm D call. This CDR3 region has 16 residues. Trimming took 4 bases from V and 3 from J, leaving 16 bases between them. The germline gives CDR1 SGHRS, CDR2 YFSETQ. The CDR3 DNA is TGCGCCAGCAGCCTCTCGACCCGTTTGGCTAATGAAAAACTGTTTTTT. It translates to CASSLSTRLANEKLFF.

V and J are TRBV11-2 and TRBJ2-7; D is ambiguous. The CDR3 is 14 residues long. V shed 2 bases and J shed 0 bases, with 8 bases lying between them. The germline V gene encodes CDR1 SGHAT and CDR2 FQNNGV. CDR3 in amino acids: CASSLYLGSYEQYF. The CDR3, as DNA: TGTGCCAGCAGCTTATACCTAGGCTCCTACGAGCAGTACTTC.

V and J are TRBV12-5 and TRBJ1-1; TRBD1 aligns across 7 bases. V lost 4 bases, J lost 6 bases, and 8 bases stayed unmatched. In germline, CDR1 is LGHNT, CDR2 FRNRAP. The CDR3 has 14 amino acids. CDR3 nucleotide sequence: TGTGCTAGTGGTTCAGGAGGGGGCGCGGCTGAAGCTTTCTTT. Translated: CASGSGGGAAEAFF.